The sample holds one count of the clone carrying this TCR beta chain. Data came from immunoSEQ multiplex PCR; TCRdb stores just in-frame clones and leaves some out. The sample lists 98,000 or so clones, under 95% occurring once. The data derive from a study of T cell changes during pregnancy in multiple sclerosis. The trim removed 6 bases at V and 3 bases at J, leaving 2 bases unmatched. CDR3 size: 13 residues. Germline CDR1 is MNHEY and CDR2 is SMNVEV (reference sequence). The input for sequencing was peripheral blood, taken after pregnancy. V and J are TRBV27 and TRBJ2-3, with 8 bases matching TRBD2. The TCR comes from a female donor with multiple sclerosis, enrolled in a pregnancy study. The DNA for the CDR3 is TGTGCCAGCAGGGCGGGAGGTACAGATACGCAGTATTTT. Translating it yields CASRAGGTDTQYF.